This is a list of T cell receptor beta chains from one sample in a study of a mutant IDH1 vaccine in newly diagnosed glioma. These receptors lack a known antigen. Assay used: immunoSEQ multiplex PCR; TCRdb lists only in-frame clones, some missing. The data show about 83,000 clones, roughly four fifths seen once. The starting material was PBMCs, obtained from a glioma patient whose treatment included an IDH1 peptide vaccine. The receptor set was obtained from a middle-aged man with glioma. Both conserved end residues are part of each CDR3.

TRBV6-5	13	TRBJ1-2	CASSYVGAYGYTF
TRBV7-9	16	TRBJ1-5	CASSFTGGGSNQPQHF
TRBV2	14	TRBJ1-2	CASSPQRGSGGYTF
TRBV7-8	13	TRBJ2-7	CASSLILRGEQYF
TRBV15	19	TRBJ2-6	CATSRPEVWWRSGANVLTF
TRBV5-1	13	TRBJ2-1	CASSLAGMNEQFF
TRBV4-2	16	TRBJ1-2	CASSPNLGQGKEGYTF
TRBV2	12	TRBJ2-1	CASSEKGRDQFF
TRBV5-1	18	TRBJ2-4	CASSSEGGARQFKNIQYF
TRBV19	15	TRBJ2-1	CASSIGTSGGAEQFF
TRBV5-4	17	TRBJ2-2	CASSSGSPQIYTGELFF
TRBV7-6	15	TRBJ1-2	CASSPGQGLGYGYTF
TRBV6-5	14	TRBJ1-6	CASTNRGNNSPLHF
TRBV7-2	13	TRBJ1-2	CASSPDRNYGYTF
TRBV5-6	17	TRBJ2-2	CASSSLRTGVRAGELFF
TRBV28	18	TRBJ2-1	CASSPQGWEALYYNEQFF
TRBV19	14	TRBJ2-2	CASRLAGNTGELFF
TRBV7-8	16	TRBJ2-7	CASSSGGAALTYEQYF